Listed here is a single TCR beta chain. This specimen comes from a study of PD-L1 blockade in urothelial cancer. Sequencing was performed with immunoSEQ multiplex PCR; in TCRdb, only in-frame clones are kept and a portion is missing. Counted here are 50,000 to 75,000 clones, 75% to 85% occurring once; the ten biggest clones make up about 1.6%. Noted time point: pretreatment peripheral blood. The CDR3 sequence is 17 residues long. Trimming took off 0 bases at V and 1 base at J, with 13 bases between the two ends. CDR1 is SGHDT and CDR2 is YYEEEE in the germline V gene. The rearrangement joins TRBV5-6 to TRBJ2-2, with a tentative D call TRBD2 (6 bases). This receptor was obtained from a man between 65 and 85 years old with urothelial cancer. Sample: PBMCs, taken around atezolizumab (anti-PD-L1) treatment. The chain's CDR3 is CASSLGRAAENTGELFF. In DNA, the CDR3 is TGTGCCAGCAGCTTGGGGAGGGCAGCGGAGAACACCGGGGAGCTGTTTTTT.